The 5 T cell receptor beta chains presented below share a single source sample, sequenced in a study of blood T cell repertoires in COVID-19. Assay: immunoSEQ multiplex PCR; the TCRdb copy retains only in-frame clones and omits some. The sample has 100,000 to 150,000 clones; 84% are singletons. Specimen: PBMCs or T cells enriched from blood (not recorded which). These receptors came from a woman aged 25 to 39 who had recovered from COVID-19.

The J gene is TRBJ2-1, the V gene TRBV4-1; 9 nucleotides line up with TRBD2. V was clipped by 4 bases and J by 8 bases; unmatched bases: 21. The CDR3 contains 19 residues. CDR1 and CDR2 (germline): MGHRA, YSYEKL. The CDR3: CASSPRPGPIAGVLDEQFF. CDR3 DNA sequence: TGCGCCAGCAGCCCCCGTCCGGGACCGATAGCGGGAGTGTTGGATGAGCAGTTCTTC.

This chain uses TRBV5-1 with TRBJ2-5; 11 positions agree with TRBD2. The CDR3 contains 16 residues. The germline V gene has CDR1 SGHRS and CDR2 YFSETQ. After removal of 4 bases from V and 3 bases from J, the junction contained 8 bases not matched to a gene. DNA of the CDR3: TGCGCCAGCAGCCGCAACCCACTAGCGGGAGAAGAGACCCAGTACTTC. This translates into CASSRNPLAGEETQYF.

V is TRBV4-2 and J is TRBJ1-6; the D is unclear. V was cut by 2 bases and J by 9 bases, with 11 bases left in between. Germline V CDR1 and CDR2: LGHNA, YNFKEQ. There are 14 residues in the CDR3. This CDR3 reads CASSQSLEGSPLHF. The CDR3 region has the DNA TGTGCCAGCAGCCAAAGTCTGGAGGGTTCACCCCTCCACTTT.

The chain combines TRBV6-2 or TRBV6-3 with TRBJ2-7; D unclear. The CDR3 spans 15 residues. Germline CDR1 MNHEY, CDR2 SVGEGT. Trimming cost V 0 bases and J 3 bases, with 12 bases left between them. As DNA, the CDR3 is TGTGCCAGCAGTTACTCCTCCCCCCCCAGCTACGAGCAGTACTTC. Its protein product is CASSYSSPPSYEQYF.

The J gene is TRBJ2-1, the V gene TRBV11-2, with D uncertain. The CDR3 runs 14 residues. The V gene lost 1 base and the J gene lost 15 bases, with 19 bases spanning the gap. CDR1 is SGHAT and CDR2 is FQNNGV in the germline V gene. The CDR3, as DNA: TGTGCCAGCAGCTTAGTTATGGTATCCAGAACAACGTTCTTC. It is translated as CASSLVMVSRTTFF.